Presented here are 21 T cell receptor beta chains from one specimen sequenced in a study of blood T cell repertoires in COVID-19. Some clones are missing from TCRdb's copy, which holds only in-frame ones; the method was immunoSEQ multiplex PCR. This repertoire shows around 160,000 clones, 65% to 85% found once; its top ten account for 11% to 15%. Sequenced material: peripheral blood. These receptors came from a woman of 80 years or more with acute or convalescent COVID-19.

This clone was picked up a small number of times. The V and J genes are TRBV5-4 and TRBJ2-6; D perhaps matches TRBD2 (7 bases). Trimming left V 1 base short and J 4 bases short, with 12 bases between. The CDR3 has 16 amino acids. Germline V gene lookup returns CDR1 SGHNT and CDR2 YYREEE (reference sequence). The CDR3 reads CASSLRGAKGANVLTF. In DNA form, the CDR3 reads TGTGCCAGCAGCTTGCGGGGGGCGAAAGGGGCCAACGTCCTGACTTTC.

The V call is TRBV7-9, the J call TRBJ1-4; D gene uncertain. The germline V gene encodes CDR1 SEHNR and CDR2 FQNEAQ (reference sequence). The CDR3 is 14 amino acids. V was cut by 3 bases and J by 2 bases, with 7 bases left in between. CDR3: CASSFGVTNEKLFF. The DNA of the CDR3 is TGTGCCAGCAGCTTCGGAGTTACTAATGAAAAACTGTTTTTT.

The chain has TRBV6-5 and TRBJ2-7; D gene unclear. The ends were cut back, 9 bases at V and 3 bases at J, with 9 bases in the middle. CDR3 length: 11 amino acids. Germline CDR1 is MNHEY and CDR2 is SVGAGI. CDR3 protein: CASLIHYEQYF. CDR3 nucleotides: TGTGCCAGTCTGATACACTACGAGCAGTACTTC.

The chain combines TRBV19 with TRBJ1-4; 7 bases are a match to TRBD1. CDR1 and CDR2 (germline): LNHDA, SQIVND (reference sequence). The ends lost 1 base at V and 4 bases at J; junction bases unmatched: 6. This CDR3 has 16 residues. DNA of the CDR3: TGTGCCAGTAGTATAGCCATGACAGGGATTAATGAAAAACTGTTTTTT. It encodes CASSIAMTGINEKLFF.

The CDR3, as DNA: TGCGCCAGCAGCTTCGGGGATGGACCTTATTATGGCTACACCTTC. Translation gives CASSFGDGPYYGYTF. The gene calls are TRBV5-1 and TRBJ1-2; D call uncertain. V lost 2 bases, J lost 5 bases, and 16 bases lay in between. CDR3 length equals 15 residues. Germline CDR1 SGHRS, CDR2 YFSETQ.

The chain combines TRBV7-9 with TRBJ1-5; the match to TRBD1 covers 10 bases. CDR3 length equals 18 residues. With 3 bases clipped from V and 2 bases from J, the junction kept 10 bases outside the gene matches. The germline V gene has CDR1 SEHNR and CDR2 FQNEAQ (reference sequence). This CDR3 reads CASSLGDRGIVGNQPQHF. DNA of the CDR3: TGTGCCAGCAGCTTGGGGGACAGGGGAATTGTCGGCAATCAGCCCCAGCATTTT.

J is TRBJ2-5 and V is TRBV9; TRBD2 matches at 8 bases. This CDR3 comprises 17 residues. V lost 0 bases and J lost 2; bases outside the gene matches: 9. In germline, CDR1 is SGDLS, CDR2 YYNGEE. Here the CDR3 DNA reads TGTGCCAGCAGCGTAGGTTGGTCTGCGGGGGGACAAGAGACCCAGTACTTC. Its protein product is CASSVGWSAGGQETQYF.

V gene TRBV23-1 combines with J gene TRBJ2-1; D gene ambiguous. TRBV23-1 is classed as an ORF, of uncertain function. This CDR3 comprises 18 residues. Trimming left V 0 bases short and J 5 bases short, with 20 bases between. CDR3 nucleotide sequence: TGCGCCAGCAGTCAATCCGTAAACCCCAGTCCGATAAACAATGAGCAGTTCTTC. The encoded protein is CASSQSVNPSPINNEQFF.

The rearrangement links TRBV25-1 to TRBJ2-5, with TRBD2 as a possible D gene (6 bases). The CDR3 covers 15 residues. Germline CDR1 reads MGHDK; CDR2 reads SYGVNS. Trimming cost V 1 base and J 4 bases, with 13 bases left between them. The CDR3 sequence: CASSESSRGGETQYF. CDR3 nucleotides: TGTGCCAGCAGTGAATCGTCGAGGGGAGGAGAGACCCAGTACTTC.

This clone was seen once. This chain joins TRBV27 and TRBJ1-1; D might be TRBD1 (6 bases). Germline V gives CDR1 MNHEY, CDR2 SMNVEV (reference sequence). The CDR3 totals 13 residues. V lost 3 bases to trimming and J lost 4 bases, with 9 bases between them. The CDR3 sequence: CASSFRGGTEAFF. CDR3 nucleotides: TGTGCCAGCAGTTTTAGAGGGGGCACTGAAGCTTTCTTT.

This rearrangement joins TRBV7-3 to TRBJ2-3, with 7 bases lining up with TRBD2. CDR3 length: 15 amino acids. The V and J ends lost 4 bases and 2 bases, in that order; junction bases with no gene match: 6. CDR1 SGHTA and CDR2 FQGTGA come from the germline V gene. The CDR3 region has the DNA TGTGCCAGCAGCTCCACGGGGGGAGTCACAGATACGCAGTATTTT. Encoded protein: CASSSTGGVTDTQYF.

This chain links TRBV4-2 with TRBJ1-4; TRBD1 agrees at 9 bases. In germline, CDR1 is LGHNA, CDR2 YNFKEQ. V was pared by 3 bases and J by 7 bases, with 6 bases of the junction left unmatched. The CDR3 consists of 15 residues. The DNA for the CDR3 is TGTGCCAGCAGCCAGTCCGGGACAGGGAGTGAAAAACTGTTTTTT. This translates into CASSQSGTGSEKLFF.

V usage is TRBV9 and J usage is TRBJ2-7; TRBD1 agrees at 7 bases. The germline V gene has CDR1 SGDLS and CDR2 YYNGEE. V shed 2 bases and J 6 bases; nucleotides not matched to a gene: 5. This CDR3 contains 13 residues. The CDR3 DNA reads TGTGCCAGCAGCGTGTTACAGGGGAGCGAGCAGTACTTC. It encodes CASSVLQGSEQYF.

This clone was seen a single time. Other DNA sequences of this sample code for an identical CDR3. This chain uses TRBV30 with TRBJ1-5; unclear D gene. The CDR3 is 13 residues long. V lost 0 bases and J 6 bases, leaving 9 bases between the germline ends. In germline, CDR1 is GTSNPN, CDR2 SVGIG (reference sequence). DNA of the CDR3: TGTGCCTGGAGTGTACGCGGGAGTCAGCCCCAGCATTTT. Translating gives CAWSVRGSQPQHF. Filled out from reference TRBV30 and TRBJ1-5, the complete variable domain reads SQTIHQWPATLVQPVGSPLSLECTVEGTSNPNLYWYRQAAGRGLQLLFYSVGIGQISSEVPQNLSASRPQDRQFILSSKKLLLSDSGFYLCAWSVRGSQPQHFGDGTRLSIL.

This clone was counted a few times. The V gene is TRBV27, the J gene TRBJ1-5; D remains ambiguous. The V end lost 0 bases, the J end lost 0 bases, and 6 bases lay between the germline ends. Germline-derived CDR1 and CDR2 are MNHEY and SMNVEV (reference sequence). CDR3 size: 15 residues. The CDR3 loop is CASSLSRDSNQPQHF. The CDR3 DNA reads as TGTGCCAGCAGTTTATCGAGGGATAGCAATCAGCCCCAGCATTTT.

The chain joins TRBV18 to TRBJ1-1; no definite D call. V lost 2 bases to trimming and J lost 5 bases, with 9 bases between them. Germline values: CDR1 KGHSH, CDR2 LQKENI. The CDR3 consists of 13 residues. The DNA for the CDR3 is TGTGCCAGCTCACCAGGCGAGGGAACTGAAGCTTTCTTT. Its protein product is CASSPGEGTEAFF.

As regards this clone: A junction boundary mismatches the germline segment, possibly from a read error. The CDR3 nucleotides read TGTGCCAGCAGCCAAGCACAGACAGGGGTCTCGTTC. Protein sequence: CASSQAQTGVSF. The gene calls are TRBV3-1 (or the pseudogene TRBV3-2) and TRBJ2-7, with 8 bases lining up with TRBD1. The CDR3 runs 12 residues. Germline-derived CDR1 and CDR2 are LGHDT and YNNKEL (reference sequence).

CDR3 amino acids: CASSEQTGGEAFF. The CDR3 region has the DNA TGTGCCAGCAGTGAGCAGACAGGGGGTGAAGCTTTCTTT. The chain carries TRBV12-3 or TRBV12-4 and TRBJ1-1, with 9 bases that match TRBD1. The junction had 5 bases not matched to a gene; V was cut back by 5 bases and J by 7 bases. The CDR3 is made up of 13 amino acids.

This clone came up once. The chain joins TRBV11-2 to TRBJ1-1, with a possible D match to TRBD1 (6 bases). Germline V gives CDR1 SGHAT, CDR2 FQNNGV. V lost 5 bases and J lost 0, with 16 bases in between. This CDR3 has 16 residues. The CDR3 protein is CASSVRTSGVNTEAFF. DNA for the CDR3: TGTGCCAGCAGCGTTCGGACTTCAGGGGTGAACACTGAAGCTTTCTTT. The whole variable domain, remainder taken from reference TRBV11-2 and TRBJ1-1, is EAGVAQSPRYKIIEKRQSVAFWCNPISGHATLYWYQQILGQGPKLLIQFQNNGVVDDSQLPKDRFSAERLKGVDSTLKIQPAKLEDSAVYLCASSVRTSGVNTEAFFGQGTRLTVV.

Regarding this clone: This sample also contains other DNA sequences that code for the same CDR3. For the CDR3, the DNA is TGTGCCAGCAGTTTGGACAGGGTTGGAAACACCATATATTTT. As protein: CASSLDRVGNTIYF. The rearrangement links TRBV28 to TRBJ1-3; 8 bases align to TRBD1. The CDR3 extends over 14 amino acids. Germline V CDR1 and CDR2: MDHEN, SYDVKM. J was trimmed by 3 bases and V by 3 bases; bases with no gene match: 1. The full variable domain, completed using reference TRBV28 and TRBJ1-3, is DVKVTQSSRYLVKRTGEKVFLECVQDMDHENMFWYRQDPGLGLRLIYFSYDVKMKEKGDIPEGYSVSREKKERFSLILESASTNQTSMYLCASSLDRVGNTIYFGEGSWLTVV.

The chain carries TRBV14 and TRBJ2-2; TRBD2 is a possible D gene (5 bases). V was shortened by 6 bases and J by 3 bases, with 8 bases between the two germline ends. Per the germline V gene, CDR1 is SGHDN and CDR2 is FVKESK. The CDR3 runs 13 residues. DNA for the CDR3: TGTGCCAGCAGGGGAGTTGACACCGGGGAGCTGTTTTTT. It codes for CASRGVDTGELFF.